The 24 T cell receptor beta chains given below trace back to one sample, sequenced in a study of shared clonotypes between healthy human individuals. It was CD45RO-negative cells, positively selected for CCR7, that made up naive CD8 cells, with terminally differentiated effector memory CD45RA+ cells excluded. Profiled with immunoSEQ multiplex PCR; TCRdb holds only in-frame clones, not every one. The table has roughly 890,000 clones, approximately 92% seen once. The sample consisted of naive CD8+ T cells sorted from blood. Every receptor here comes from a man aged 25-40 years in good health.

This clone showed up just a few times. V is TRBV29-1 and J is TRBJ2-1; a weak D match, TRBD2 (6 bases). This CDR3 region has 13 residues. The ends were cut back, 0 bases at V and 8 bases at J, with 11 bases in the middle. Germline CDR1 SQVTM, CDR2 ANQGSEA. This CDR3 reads CSVEDWSGHEQFF. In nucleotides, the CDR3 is TGCAGCGTTGAAGATTGGAGCGGGCATGAGCAGTTCTTC.

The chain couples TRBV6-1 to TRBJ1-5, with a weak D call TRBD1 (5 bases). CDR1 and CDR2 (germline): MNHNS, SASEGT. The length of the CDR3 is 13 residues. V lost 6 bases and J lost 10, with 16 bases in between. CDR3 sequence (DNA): TGTGCCAGCAGACGGGACCGTGGTCAACCCCAGCATTTT. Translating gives CASRRDRGQPQHF.

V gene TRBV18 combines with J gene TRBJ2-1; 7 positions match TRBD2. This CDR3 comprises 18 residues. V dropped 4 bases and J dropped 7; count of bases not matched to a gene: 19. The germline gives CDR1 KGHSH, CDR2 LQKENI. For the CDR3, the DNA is TGTGCCAGCTCACACCAAAACCGAGCACGGGAGGATCCGAATGAGCAGTTCTTC. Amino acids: CASSHQNRAREDPNEQFF.

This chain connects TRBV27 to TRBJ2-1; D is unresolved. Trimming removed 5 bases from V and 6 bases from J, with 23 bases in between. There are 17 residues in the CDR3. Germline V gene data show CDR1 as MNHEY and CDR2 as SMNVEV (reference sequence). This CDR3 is CASSPLLQLVRGNEQFF. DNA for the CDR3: TGTGCCAGCAGTCCCCTCCTCCAGTTAGTCCGCGGCAATGAGCAGTTCTTC.

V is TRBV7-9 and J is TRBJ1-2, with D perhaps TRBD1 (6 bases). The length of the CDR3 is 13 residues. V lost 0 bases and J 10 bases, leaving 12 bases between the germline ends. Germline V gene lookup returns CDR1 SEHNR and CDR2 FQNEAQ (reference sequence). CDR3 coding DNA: TGTGCCAGCAGCTTAGCCGGGGGCGAGGACTACACCTTC. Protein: CASSLAGGEDYTF.

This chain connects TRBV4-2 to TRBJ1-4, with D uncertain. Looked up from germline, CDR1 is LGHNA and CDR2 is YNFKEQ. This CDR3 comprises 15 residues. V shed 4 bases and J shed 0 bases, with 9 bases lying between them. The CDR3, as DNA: TGTGCCAGCAGCCCCGACTTATCAACTAATGAAAAACTGTTTTTT. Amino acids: CASSPDLSTNEKLFF.

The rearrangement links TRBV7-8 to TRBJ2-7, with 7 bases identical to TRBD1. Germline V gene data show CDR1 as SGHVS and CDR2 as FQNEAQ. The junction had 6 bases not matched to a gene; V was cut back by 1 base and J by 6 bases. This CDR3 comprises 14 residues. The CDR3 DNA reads TGTGCCAGCAGCTTAGGTCAGGGGGTGGCCGAGCAGTACTTC. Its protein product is CASSLGQGVAEQYF.

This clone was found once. The CDR3 DNA reads TGCGCCAGCAGCCAGGGACAGGGCGCCGCCTACGAGCAGTACTTC. Translated: CASSQGQGAAYEQYF. The chain carries TRBV4-3 and TRBJ2-7; the match to TRBD1 covers 9 bases. Germline V gene lookup returns CDR1 LGHNA and CDR2 YSLEER. This CDR3 is built from 15 residues. After removal of 3 bases from V and 2 bases from J, the junction contained 5 bases not matched to a gene.

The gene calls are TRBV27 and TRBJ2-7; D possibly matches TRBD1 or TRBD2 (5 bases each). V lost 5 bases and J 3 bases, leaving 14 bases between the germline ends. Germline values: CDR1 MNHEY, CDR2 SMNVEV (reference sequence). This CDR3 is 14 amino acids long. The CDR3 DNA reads TGTGCCAGCAGTCCACTGCCGGGGCTCTACGAGCAGTACTTC. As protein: CASSPLPGLYEQYF.

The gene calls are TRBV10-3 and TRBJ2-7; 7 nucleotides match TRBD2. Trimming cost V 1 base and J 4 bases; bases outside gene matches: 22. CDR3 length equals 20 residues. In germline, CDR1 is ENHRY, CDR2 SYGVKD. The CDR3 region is CAISEFSGFLAREGQYEQYF. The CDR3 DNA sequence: TGTGCCATCAGTGAGTTTTCAGGGTTCCTCGCGAGGGAGGGCCAGTACGAGCAGTACTTC.

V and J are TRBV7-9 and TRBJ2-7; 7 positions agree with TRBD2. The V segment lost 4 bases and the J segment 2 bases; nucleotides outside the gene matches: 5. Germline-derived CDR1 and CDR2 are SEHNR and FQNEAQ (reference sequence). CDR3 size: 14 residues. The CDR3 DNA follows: TGTGCCAGCAGCTCCAGCGGGATCCCCTACGAGCAGTACTTC. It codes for CASSSSGIPYEQYF.

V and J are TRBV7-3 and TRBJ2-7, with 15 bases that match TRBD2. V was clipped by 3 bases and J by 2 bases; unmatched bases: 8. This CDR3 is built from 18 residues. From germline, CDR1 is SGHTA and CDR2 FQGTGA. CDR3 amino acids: CASSFTGTSGRYAYEQYF. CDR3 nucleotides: TGTGCCAGCAGCTTTACCGGGACTAGCGGGAGGTATGCCTACGAGCAGTACTTC.

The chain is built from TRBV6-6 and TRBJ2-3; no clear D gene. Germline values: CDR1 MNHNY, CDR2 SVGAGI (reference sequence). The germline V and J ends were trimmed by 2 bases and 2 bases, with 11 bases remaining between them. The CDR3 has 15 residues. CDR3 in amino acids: CASSYLTPFTDTQYF. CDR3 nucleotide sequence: TGTGCCAGCAGTTACCTAACCCCGTTCACAGATACGCAGTATTTT.

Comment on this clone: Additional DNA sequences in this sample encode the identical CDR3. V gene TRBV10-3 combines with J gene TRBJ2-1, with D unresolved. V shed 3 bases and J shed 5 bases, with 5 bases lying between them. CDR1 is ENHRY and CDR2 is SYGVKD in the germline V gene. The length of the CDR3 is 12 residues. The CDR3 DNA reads TGTGCCATCAGTGAACGGGACAATGAGCAGTTCTTC. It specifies CAISERDNEQFF.

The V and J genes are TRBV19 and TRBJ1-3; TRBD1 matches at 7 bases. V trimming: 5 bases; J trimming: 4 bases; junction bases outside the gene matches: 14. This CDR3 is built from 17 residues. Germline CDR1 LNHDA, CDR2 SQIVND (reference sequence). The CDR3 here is CASSPQPLTGYGNTIYF. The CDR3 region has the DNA TGTGCCAGTAGTCCACAACCTTTGACAGGGTACGGAAACACCATATATTTT.

The CDR3 sequence is CASSLGTTLEQYF. The CDR3 DNA sequence: TGCGCCAGCAGCTTGGGGACTACCCTAGAGCAGTACTTC. This chain connects TRBV5-1 to TRBJ2-7; a weak D match, TRBD2 (6 bases). The germline V and J ends were trimmed by 0 bases and 7 bases, with 11 bases remaining between them. The germline gives CDR1 SGHRS, CDR2 YFSETQ. The CDR3 covers 13 residues.

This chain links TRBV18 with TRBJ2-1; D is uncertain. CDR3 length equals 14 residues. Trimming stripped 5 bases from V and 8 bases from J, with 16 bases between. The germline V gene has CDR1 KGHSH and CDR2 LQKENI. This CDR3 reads CASSFLTSRHEQFF. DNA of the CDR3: TGTGCCAGCTCATTCTTGACCTCGCGGCATGAGCAGTTCTTC.

CDR3 region: CASSLASGSTDTQYF. DNA for the CDR3: TGTGCCAGCAGCTTGGCTAGCGGAAGCACAGATACGCAGTATTTT. V and J are TRBV5-6 and TRBJ2-3; 7 bases agree with TRBD2. Per germline, CDR1 SGHDT and CDR2 YYEEEE. The CDR3 length is 15 residues. Losses at the gene ends were 0 bases for V and 0 bases for J; bases not matched to a gene: 1.

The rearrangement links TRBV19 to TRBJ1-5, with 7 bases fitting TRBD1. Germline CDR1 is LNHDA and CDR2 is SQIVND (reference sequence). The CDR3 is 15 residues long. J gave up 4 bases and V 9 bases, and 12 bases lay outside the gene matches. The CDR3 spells CASLAGQELNQPQHF. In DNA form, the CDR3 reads TGTGCCAGCCTTGCCGGACAGGAGTTAAATCAGCCCCAGCATTTT.

The CDR3 DNA reads as TGTGCCAGCAGCTCCCGGGTAGCGGAGACCTACGAGCAGTACTTC. It encodes CASSSRVAETYEQYF. V gene TRBV7-9 combines with J gene TRBJ2-7; TRBD2 is a possible D gene (6 bases). CDR3 length: 15 residues. The germline V gene encodes CDR1 SEHNR and CDR2 FQNEAQ (reference sequence). Trimming removed 4 bases at V and 2 bases at J, with 15 bases between.

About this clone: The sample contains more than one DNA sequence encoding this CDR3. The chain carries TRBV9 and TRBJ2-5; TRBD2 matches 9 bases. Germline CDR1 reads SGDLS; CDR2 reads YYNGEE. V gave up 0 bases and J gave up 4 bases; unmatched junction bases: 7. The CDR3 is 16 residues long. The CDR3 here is CASSVGLAGVRETQYF. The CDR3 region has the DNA TGTGCCAGCAGCGTAGGGTTAGCGGGAGTAAGAGAGACCCAGTACTTC.

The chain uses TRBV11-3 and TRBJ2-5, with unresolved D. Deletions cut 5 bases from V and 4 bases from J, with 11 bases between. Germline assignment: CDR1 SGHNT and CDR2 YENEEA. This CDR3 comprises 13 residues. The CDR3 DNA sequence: TGTGCCAGCAGCCCTTCCATGGGAGAGACCCAGTACTTC. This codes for CASSPSMGETQYF.

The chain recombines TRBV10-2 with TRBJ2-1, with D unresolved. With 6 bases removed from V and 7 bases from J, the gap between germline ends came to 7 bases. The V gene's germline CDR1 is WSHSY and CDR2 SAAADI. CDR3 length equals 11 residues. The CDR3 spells CASRDTNEQFF. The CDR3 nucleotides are TGCGCCAGCAGAGACACTAATGAGCAGTTCTTC.

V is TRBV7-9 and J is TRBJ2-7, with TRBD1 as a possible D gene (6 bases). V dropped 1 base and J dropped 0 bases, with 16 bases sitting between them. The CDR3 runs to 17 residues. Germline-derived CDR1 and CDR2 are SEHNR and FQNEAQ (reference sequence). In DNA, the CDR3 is TGTGCCAGCAGCTTAGTTCCGACAGGTTTAAGCTCCTACGAGCAGTACTTC. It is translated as CASSLVPTGLSSYEQYF.